Reported below is one T cell receptor beta chain. The data originate from a study of blood T cell repertoires in COVID-19. Study overall: Sources were T cells, B-cell-depleted T cells, or PBMCs; the material itself was cDNA or gDNA.

Measured with immunoSEQ multiplex PCR; TCRdb has only the in-frame clones, and not every one. In the table there are 97,000 or so clones, 70% to 85% of which are singletons. Germline CDR1 reads KGHSH; CDR2 reads LQKENI. The CDR3 extends over 13 amino acids. The J segment lost 4 bases and the V segment lost 3 bases, leaving 2 bases of the junction unmatched. The clonotype was recovered from a man aged 65-85 years with acute or convalescent COVID-19. Input material: peripheral blood. V is TRBV18 and J is TRBJ1-2; 7 bases are shared with TRBD1. CDR3 amino acids: CASSPDRAYGYTF. CDR3 nucleotide sequence: TGTGCCAGCTCACCCGACAGGGCCTATGGCTACACCTTC.